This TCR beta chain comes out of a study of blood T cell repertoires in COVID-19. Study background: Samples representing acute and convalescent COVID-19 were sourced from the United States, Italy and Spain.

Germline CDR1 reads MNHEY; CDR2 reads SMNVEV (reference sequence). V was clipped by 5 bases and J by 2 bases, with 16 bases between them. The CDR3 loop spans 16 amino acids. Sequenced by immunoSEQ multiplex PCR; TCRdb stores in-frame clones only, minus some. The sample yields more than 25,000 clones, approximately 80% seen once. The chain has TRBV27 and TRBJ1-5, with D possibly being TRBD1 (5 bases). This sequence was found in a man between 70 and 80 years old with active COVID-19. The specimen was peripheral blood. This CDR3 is CASSPTGTGGNQPQHF. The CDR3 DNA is TGTGCCAGCAGTCCGACCGGGACGGGGGGCAATCAGCCCCAGCATTTT.